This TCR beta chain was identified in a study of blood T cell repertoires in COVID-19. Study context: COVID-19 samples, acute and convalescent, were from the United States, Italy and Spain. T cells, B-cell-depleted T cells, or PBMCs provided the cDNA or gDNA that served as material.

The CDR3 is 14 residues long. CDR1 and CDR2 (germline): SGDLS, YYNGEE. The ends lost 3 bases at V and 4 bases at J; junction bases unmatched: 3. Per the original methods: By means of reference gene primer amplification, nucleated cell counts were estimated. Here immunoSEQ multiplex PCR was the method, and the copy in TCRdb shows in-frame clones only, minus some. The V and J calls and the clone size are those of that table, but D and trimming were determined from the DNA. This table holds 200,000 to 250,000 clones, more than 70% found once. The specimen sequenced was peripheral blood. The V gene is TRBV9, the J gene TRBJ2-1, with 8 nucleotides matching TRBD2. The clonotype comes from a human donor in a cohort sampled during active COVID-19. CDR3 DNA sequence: TGTGCCAGCAGCGGTAGCGGGGCGTACAATGAGCAGTTCTTC. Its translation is CASSGSGAYNEQFF. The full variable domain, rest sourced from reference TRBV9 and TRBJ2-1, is DSGVTQTPKHLITATGQRVTLRCSPRSGDLSVYWYQQSLDQGLQFLIQYYNGEERAKGNILERFSAQQFPDLHSELNLSSLELGDSALYFCASSGSGAYNEQFFGPGTRLTVL.